These 21 T cell receptor beta chains share one sample of origin, sequenced in a study of response to subunit inactivated influenza vaccine (dated by TCRdb to 2017 to 2018). The method behind the library was RT-PCR. The listed sequencing device is Illumina HiSeq 2500. The raw public data were reprocessed by TCRdb itself: fastp quality trimming at Q25, MiXCR clonotype calling, in-frame beta chains only. CDR3 protein duplicates are merged, each entry listing the most common genes and DNA. The sample table records approximately 730,000 distinct CDR3 sequences; approximately 13% of these occur just once. The ten top clones hold less than 9% of the sample. Source: PBMCs from blood, taken 14 to 15 days before vaccination. The receptor source for this set is a man aged 45-65 years who received an inactivated influenza vaccine. Donor details come from another sample of the same person, matched by shared clones.

This clonotype was counted between two and nine times. The chain combines TRBV2 with TRBJ2-2, with 8 bases that match TRBD1. The CDR3 spans 15 residues. J lost 3 bases, V lost 7 bases, and 7 bases had no gene match. The germline V gene has CDR1 SNHLY and CDR2 FYNNEI. The CDR3 loop reads CASIRTGTDTGELFF. In DNA, the CDR3 is TGTGCCAGCATTCGGACAGGGACGGACACCGGGGAGCTGTTTTTT.

The V gene is TRBV6-1, the J gene TRBJ2-4, with 7 bases lining up with TRBD1. The length of the CDR3 is 12 residues. J gave up 5 bases and V 7 bases, and 2 bases lay outside the gene matches. Per the germline V gene, CDR1 is MNHNS and CDR2 is SASEGT. The CDR3 sequence is CASTDRQNIQYF. The CDR3 nucleotides read TGTGCCAGCACGGACAGGCAAAACATTCAGTACTTC.

The chain carries TRBV10-3 and TRBJ2-1, with 13 positions matching TRBD2. V lost 3 bases to trimming and J lost 10 bases; unmatched junction nucleotides: 12. Per the germline V gene, CDR1 is ENHRY and CDR2 is SYGVKD. The CDR3 runs to 17 residues. This CDR3 reads CAISDSLAGGRKEEQFF. The DNA for the CDR3 is TGTGCCATCAGTGACTCACTAGCGGGAGGGAGAAAAGAGGAGCAGTTCTTC.

This clonotype was seen at least ten times. This rearrangement joins TRBV4-2 to TRBJ2-3, with 8 bases aligning to TRBD1. The CDR3 is 14 amino acids. Per germline, CDR1 LGHNA and CDR2 YNFKEQ. V gave up 4 bases and J gave up 2 bases; unmatched junction bases: 2. CDR3 residues: CASSPDRATDTQYF. The CDR3 DNA is TGTGCCAGCAGCCCGGACAGGGCCACAGATACGCAGTATTTT.

The sample holds many counts of this clonotype. The CDR3 here is CSARQGDGMETQYF. The CDR3 nucleotides read TGCAGTGCTCGACAAGGGGACGGGATGGAGACCCAGTACTTC. V is TRBV20-1 and J is TRBJ2-5, with D perhaps matching TRBD1 or TRBD2 (5 bases each). Germline V CDR1 and CDR2: DFQATT, SNEGSKA (reference sequence). The CDR3 is made up of 14 amino acids. Trimming removed 5 bases at V and 5 bases at J, with 18 bases between.

This clonotype was counted only a few times. This chain joins TRBV20-1 and TRBJ2-5; TRBD1 is a possible D gene (6 bases). CDR1 is DFQATT, CDR2 SNEGSKA, per germline (reference sequence). The CDR3 runs to 15 residues. V shed 6 bases and J shed 5 bases, with 22 bases lying between them. The CDR3, as DNA: TGCAGTGCAGGACCCGGGACACGTCAGTTTGAGACCCAGTACTTC. The encoded protein is CSAGPGTRQFETQYF.

The rearrangement joins TRBV7-9 to TRBJ2-2; D not resolved. Trimming removed 5 bases at V and 3 bases at J, with 16 bases between. Germline V gene sequence: CDR1 SEHNR, CDR2 FQNEAQ (reference sequence). The CDR3 runs to 16 residues. In DNA, the CDR3 is TGTGCCAGCAGCCTCAAAGCTCGTTTTCACACCGGGGAGCTGTTTTTT. Amino acids: CASSLKARFHTGELFF.

The gene calls are TRBV29-1 and TRBJ2-5; 9 bases align to TRBD2. Germline-derived CDR1 and CDR2 are SQVTM and ANQGSEA. The V and J ends lost 6 bases and 5 bases, in that order; junction bases with no gene match: 7. This CDR3 is 13 amino acids long. The CDR3 is CSVNAGGLETQYF. The CDR3, as DNA: TGCAGCGTGAATGCGGGGGGGCTGGAGACCCAGTACTTC.

This clonotype came up many times. This chain uses TRBV20-1 with TRBJ2-5, with D perhaps TRBD1 (5 bases). Trimming removed 5 bases at V and 2 bases at J, with 18 bases between. Germline V gene sequence: CDR1 DFQATT, CDR2 SNEGSKA (reference sequence). This CDR3 region has 15 residues. In DNA, the CDR3 is TGCAGTGCTCCGAGGACAAGGTCGAGACAAGAGACCCAGTACTTC. Translated, it gives CSAPRTRSRQETQYF.

This clonotype has only a few counts. The chain carries TRBV6-2 or TRBV6-3 and TRBJ2-7; 9 positions match TRBD1. CDR1 and CDR2 from the germline V gene are MNHEY and SVGEGT. The CDR3 extends over 14 amino acids. The V segment lost 6 bases and the J segment 6 bases; nucleotides outside the gene matches: 9. Here the CDR3 reads CASSHRDRVLEQYF. CDR3 DNA sequence: TGTGCCAGCAGCCACCGGGACAGGGTCCTCGAGCAGTACTTC.

This clonotype appeared a few times. This chain joins TRBV21-1 and TRBJ1-2. TRBV21-1 is recorded as a pseudogene. This CDR3 spans 11 amino acids. Here the CDR3 DNA reads TGTGCCAGCAGCAAAGACGGGGGCTACACCTTC. Encoded protein: CASSKDGGYTF.

This clonotype has just a few counts. The CDR3 loop is CASSLGLGQPNEKLFF. The CDR3 DNA reads TGCGCCAGCAGCTTGGGACTGGGCCAACCTAATGAAAAACTGTTTTTT. The J gene is TRBJ1-4, the V gene TRBV5-1, with D uncertain. V lost 0 bases and J lost 3, with 12 bases in between. The CDR3 sequence is 16 residues long. Looked up from germline, CDR1 is SGHRS and CDR2 is YFSETQ.

J is TRBJ2-5 and V is TRBV4-2; 7 bases are a match to TRBD2. CDR1 LGHNA and CDR2 YNFKEQ come from the germline V gene. Trimming removed 0 bases from V and 5 bases from J; junction bases left unmatched: 18. The CDR3 is made up of 19 amino acids. CDR3 amino acids: CASSQEEVSSGTTAETQYF. CDR3 sequence (DNA): TGTGCCAGCAGCCAAGAGGAGGTTAGCTCCGGGACTACCGCGGAGACCCAGTACTTC.

The sample holds many counts of this clonotype. The chain is built from TRBV12-3 or TRBV12-4 and TRBJ2-2; possibly TRBD1 for D (5 bases). The germline V and J ends were trimmed by 8 bases and 2 bases, with 12 bases remaining between them. CDR3 length: 14 residues. CDR3 amino acids: CASDPGRNTGELFF. The CDR3 bases are TGTGCCAGCGACCCAGGGCGAAACACCGGGGAGCTGTTTTTT.

V gene TRBV7-2 combines with J gene TRBJ2-7; D perhaps matches TRBD2 (6 bases). Trimming cost V 4 bases and J 3 bases, with 19 bases left between them. The germline V gene encodes CDR1 SGHTA and CDR2 FQGNSA. The CDR3 length is 16 residues. The CDR3 DNA reads as TGTGCCAGCAGCTCCACATCAGCGGGTTTAAGCTACGAGCAGTACTTC. Encoded protein: CASSSTSAGLSYEQYF.

This clonotype has just a few counts. This sequence joins TRBV7-9 and TRBJ2-3, with 7 bases identical to TRBD2. V lost 8 bases, J lost 10 bases, and 15 bases stayed unmatched. The CDR3 is 14 residues long. Per germline, CDR1 SEHNR and CDR2 FQNEAQ (reference sequence). The DNA for the CDR3 is TGTGCCAGCCACCCTACTAGCGCCTCGTTTGCGCAGTATTTT. Translating gives CASHPTSASFAQYF. The full variable domain, in which reference TRBV7-9 and TRBJ2-3 provide the parts outside the CDR3, is DTGVSQNPRHKITKRGQNVTFRCDPISEHNRLYWYRQTLGQGPEFLTYFQNEAQLEKSRLLSDRFSAERPKGSFSTLEIQRTEQGDSAMYLCASHPTSASFAQYFGPGTRLTVL.

This clonotype has a handful of counts. The CDR3 region has the DNA TGCAGTGCTAGAGCAGAAAATAATTCACCCCTCCACTTT. Translation: CSARAENNSPLHF. This chain joins TRBV20-1 and TRBJ1-6; D gene uncertain. Germline loops: CDR1 DFQATT, CDR2 SNEGSKA (reference sequence). V was clipped by 1 base and J by 5 bases, with 6 bases between them. CDR3 length equals 13 residues.

The chain is built from TRBV24-1 and TRBJ2-1; TRBD2 matches 10 bases. Per the germline V gene, CDR1 is KGHDR and CDR2 is SFDVKD. The CDR3 is made up of 17 amino acids. V lost 4 bases and J lost 4; bases outside the gene matches: 9. CDR3 in DNA: TGTGCCACCAGTGACTCTAGAGCGGGAGGGGGGTACAATGAGCAGTTCTTC. It is translated as CATSDSRAGGGYNEQFF.

The chain uses TRBV6-1 and TRBJ2-7; 8 bases agree with TRBD2. Germline V lookup: CDR1 MNHNS, CDR2 SASEGT. The CDR3 spans 13 residues. V lost 6 bases, J lost 7 bases, and 8 bases stayed unmatched. In DNA, the CDR3 is TGTGCCAGCAGATCCCAGGGACTAGGGGAGCAGTACTTC. Amino acid sequence: CASRSQGLGEQYF.

The chain combines TRBV2 with TRBJ2-7; D gene ambiguous. V was clipped by 4 bases and J by 6 bases, with 19 bases between them. The CDR3 is 15 amino acids. Germline V gene sequence: CDR1 SNHLY, CDR2 FYNNEI. The CDR3 is CASSGDTPPSLEQYF. DNA of the CDR3: TGTGCCAGCAGTGGCGACACCCCCCCGTCTCTCGAGCAGTACTTC.

The gene calls are TRBV5-5 and TRBJ2-2, with TRBD1 identical over 9 bases. V shed 4 bases, J shed 6 bases, and the junction held 10 bases outside the gene matches. Germline CDR1 is SGHKS and CDR2 is YYEKEE (reference sequence). The CDR3 loop spans 16 amino acids. The CDR3 spells CASSQAGQGKAGELFF. CDR3 DNA sequence: TGTGCCAGCAGCCAAGCCGGACAGGGGAAGGCCGGGGAGCTGTTTTTT.